This TCR beta chain was recovered during a study of blood T cell repertoires in COVID-19. The wider study: Sites across the United States, Italy and Spain contributed samples from acute and convalescent COVID-19. PBMCs, B-cell-depleted T cells, or T cells were the source of the cDNA or gDNA that made up the material.

Germline V CDR1 and CDR2: LGHDT, YNNKEL (reference sequence). This CDR3 has 15 residues. V lost 3 bases, J lost 10 bases, and 16 bases lay in between. Authors' analysis steps: Reference gene primers were amplified, and this amplification served to estimate nucleated cell counts. The method was immunoSEQ multiplex PCR; TCRdb's version includes in-frame clones alone and lacks a portion of them. The V and J calls and clone size were taken over from that table, and D and trimming were inferred from the DNA. The data contain roughly 170,000 clones, nearly 80% of them seen just once; the ten biggest clones take up roughly 28%.

Sequenced sample: peripheral blood. The sequence was obtained from a woman aged 70 to 79 with acute or convalescent COVID-19. J is TRBJ1-6 and V is TRBV3-1 (or the pseudogene TRBV3-2), with D perhaps TRBD1 (5 bases). Here the CDR3 reads CASSQGPGSNSPLHF. The CDR3 DNA reads TGTGCCAGCAGCCAGGGACCCGGGAGTAACTCACCCCTCCACTTT.